A single T cell receptor beta chain is shown here with its context. Its antigen is still unknown. Through a sample-barcoded 5' primer and a J-beta primer mix, a second PCR was run for roughly 6 to 12 cycles. TCRdb fed the 5' RACE reads into MiXCR, producing one record per CDR3 protein. Here the sample spans about 570,000 distinct CDR3 sequences, approximately 27% being singletons. Each donor supplied around 9.6 milliliters of peripheral blood. This entry belongs to a study of blood T cells in healthy people across ages. General study findings and limits: Relative to aged donors, long-lived donors carried more naive CD4+ cells and displayed higher diversity. With donor CMV status unknown, expanded clonotype changes were possibly confounded. Observed TCR beta diversity per million T cells went down as age went up. This fall followed a roughly linear course with age.

The CDR3 extends over 13 amino acids. CDR1 and CDR2 from the germline V gene are SGHRS and YFSETQ. Between the trimmed V and J ends, which lost 0 bases and 4 bases, there was a span of 7 bases. The sequenced sample was blood. This chain uses TRBV5-1 with TRBJ1-2; D not resolved. The sequence was obtained from a woman in her seventies in good health. This CDR3 is CASSLGHFYGYTF. The CDR3 coding sequence is TGCGCCAGCAGCTTGGGGCACTTCTATGGCTACACCTTC.